The 19 T cell receptor beta chains presented below share a single source sample, sequenced in a study of CD8 T cells in ankylosing spondylitis. TCRdb re-called the 5' RACE reads through MiXCR, storing one row per CDR3 protein. The table lists 200,000 to 250,000 distinct CDR3 sequences, roughly 10% of them singletons. The specimen sequenced was blood, either unsorted or a sorted T cell fraction (not recorded which). All receptors derive from a male donor with ankylosing spondylitis or in good health (not recorded which).

This clonotype showed up just a few times. This rearrangement joins TRBV2 to TRBJ2-5, with D perhaps matching TRBD2 (6 bases). This CDR3 is 16 amino acids long. Germline V gene sequence: CDR1 SNHLY, CDR2 FYNNEI. Trimming left V 8 bases short and J 5 bases short, with 24 bases between. In DNA form, the CDR3 reads TGTGCCAGCCAGCTGAGGGAGGCAGGCGGCTATGAGACCCAGTACTTC. Encoded protein: CASQLREAGGYETQYF. The whole variable domain, filled in from reference TRBV2 and TRBJ2-5, reads EPEVTQTPSHQVTQMGQEVILRCVPISNHLYFYWYRQILGQKVEFLVSFYNNEISEKSEIFDDQFSVERPDGSNFTLKIRSTKLEDSAMYFCASQLREAGGYETQYFGPGTRLLVL.

Of note for this clonotype: This sequence may be a read error, since a much larger clone differs from it by one base. The chain combines TRBV28 with TRBJ2-7; 12 bases match TRBD2. CDR3 size: 15 residues. CDR1 is MDHEN and CDR2 is SYDVKM in the germline V gene. CDR3 sequence reads: CVSSLRTSGIIEQYF. CDR3 sequence (DNA): TGTGTCAGCAGTTTAAGGACTAGCGGGATAATTGAGCAGTACTTC. Combining the CDR3 with reference TRBV28 and TRBJ2-7 gives the whole variable domain DVKVTQSSRYLVKRTGEKVFLECVQDMDHENMFWYRQDPGLGLRLIYFSYDVKMKEKGDIPEGYSVSREKKERFSLILESASTNQTSMYLCVSSLRTSGIIEQYFGPGTRLTVT.

The chain has TRBV24-1 and TRBJ2-3; 15 positions match TRBD2. The CDR3 covers 17 residues. CDR1 is KGHDR, CDR2 SFDVKD, per germline. V gave up 5 bases and J gave up 6 bases; unmatched junction bases: 8. CDR3 in DNA: TGTGCCACCAGTGTCCTAGGGACTAGCGGGAGGTGGGATACGCAGTATTTT. Its protein is CATSVLGTSGRWDTQYF.

This clonotype has more than one count but fewer than ten. The rearrangement joins TRBV27 to TRBJ1-3; D is ambiguous. Trimming cost V 6 bases and J 0 bases, with 12 bases left between them. Germline V gene data show CDR1 as MNHEY and CDR2 as SMNVEV (reference sequence). The CDR3 is made up of 15 amino acids. The CDR3 is CASSLDWSSGNTIYF. In DNA, the CDR3 is TGTGCCAGCAGCCTTGACTGGAGCTCTGGAAACACCATATATTTT.

This chain joins TRBV7-9 and TRBJ1-4; no definite D call. Trimming took 5 bases from V and 7 from J, leaving 14 bases between them. CDR3 length: 14 residues. Germline assignment: CDR1 SEHNR and CDR2 FQNEAQ (reference sequence). The CDR3 sequence is CASSPIWEGEKLFF. The CDR3 DNA follows: TGTGCCAGCAGCCCCATCTGGGAGGGTGAAAAACTGTTTTTT.

This clonotype came up many times. The chain joins TRBV7-2 to TRBJ2-7; 9 nucleotides agree with TRBD2. Germline CDR1 is SGHTA and CDR2 is FQGNSA. The J segment lost 4 bases and the V segment lost 4 bases, leaving 11 bases of the junction unmatched. The CDR3 contains 16 residues. The CDR3 reads CASSSRSTSGDYEQYF. CDR3 DNA sequence: TGTGCCAGCAGCTCCCGCTCGACTAGCGGAGATTACGAGCAGTACTTC.

J is TRBJ1-1 and V is TRBV5-6, with 10 bases that match TRBD1. Germline values: CDR1 SGHDT, CDR2 YYEEEE. After removal of 3 bases from V and 6 bases from J, the junction contained 5 bases not matched to a gene. The CDR3 is made up of 14 amino acids. CDR3 DNA: TGTGCCAGCAGCTGGGGGACAGGGGAGCCTGAAGCTTTCTTT. This translates into CASSWGTGEPEAFF.

The V and J genes are TRBV20-1 and TRBJ2-5; 7 bases fit TRBD1. The CDR3 runs to 13 residues. J gave up 1 base and V 7 bases, and 6 bases lay outside the gene matches. Germline CDR1 is DFQATT and CDR2 is SNEGSKA (reference sequence). The CDR3 region has the DNA TGCAGTGGGCCGGGACAGTTCCAAGAGACCCAGTACTTC. This codes for CSGPGQFQETQYF.

This clonotype came up many times. The chain recombines TRBV20-1 with TRBJ2-1; 12 bases fit TRBD2. After removal of 5 bases from V and 0 bases from J, the junction contained 11 bases not matched to a gene. Per the germline V gene, CDR1 is DFQATT and CDR2 is SNEGSKA (reference sequence). CDR3 length: 18 residues. CDR3 residues: CSAPGLAGRETSYNEQFF. CDR3 nucleotides: TGCAGTGCTCCGGGACTAGCGGGTAGAGAAACCTCCTACAATGAGCAGTTCTTC.

The sample holds many counts of this clonotype. The chain employs TRBV5-1 and TRBJ2-3; D uncertain. Germline assignment: CDR1 SGHRS and CDR2 YFSETQ. This CDR3 has 14 residues. Trimming removed 1 base at V and 1 base at J, with 7 bases between. The CDR3 here is CASSLRVGTDTQYF. CDR3 nucleotides: TGCGCCAGCAGCTTGAGGGTTGGCACAGATACGCAGTATTTT.

In its sample, this clonotype was seen a few times. CDR3: CASSQGNQAYGYTF. The CDR3 DNA sequence: TGTGCCAGCAGCCAAGGAAACCAGGCTTACGGCTACACCTTC. This sequence joins TRBV3-1 and TRBJ1-2; no clear D gene. This CDR3 is built from 14 residues. The ends were cut back, 1 base at V and 8 bases at J, with 14 bases in the middle. Per the germline V gene, CDR1 is LGHDT and CDR2 is YNNKEL (reference sequence).

This clonotype has only a few counts. J is TRBJ2-2 and V is TRBV6-2 or TRBV6-3; weak D call: TRBD2 (6 bases). Trimming shortened V by 3 bases and J by 3 bases, and 14 bases separated the two germline ends. Germline V gene data show CDR1 as MNHEY and CDR2 as SVGEGT. The CDR3 contains 16 residues. The CDR3 nucleotides are TGTGCCAGCAGTTATCGGGGCGGGGTATACACCGGGGAGCTGTTTTTT. This gives the protein CASSYRGGVYTGELFF.

The chain combines TRBV11-2 with TRBJ2-2, with 11 bases identical to TRBD2. This CDR3 spans 16 amino acids. The germline V gene encodes CDR1 SGHAT and CDR2 FQNNGV. Trimming at V came to 5 bases and at J to 6 bases, leaving 8 bases not matched to a gene. The CDR3 protein is CASSPSGGRKAGELFF. DNA of the CDR3: TGTGCCAGCAGCCCTAGCGGGGGGAGGAAGGCCGGGGAGCTGTTTTTT.

This clonotype showed up many times. A read error may produce the germline difference seen at one junction end. The gene calls are TRBV20-1 and TRBJ1-1, with 10 positions matching TRBD1. Germline lookup yields CDR1 DFQATT and CDR2 SNEGSKA (reference sequence). The CDR3 is 15 residues long. The CDR3 coding sequence is TGCAGCGCTACCGGACAGGGGGGAATGAACACTGAAGCTTTCTTT. Translated: CSATGQGGMNTEAFF.

The table lists this clonotype with a few counts. Being one base from a much bigger clone, this may be a read error. The rearrangement joins TRBV10-3 to TRBJ2-2; weak D call: TRBD1 (6 bases). CDR1 and CDR2 from the germline V gene are ENHRY and SYGVKD. Trimming took off 6 bases at V and 9 bases at J, with 17 bases between the two ends. This CDR3 is built from 14 residues. CDR3 protein: CAIRGQGQPRELFF. The CDR3 DNA follows: TGTGCCATCAGGGGACAAGGCCAACCCAGGGAGCTGTTTTTT.

V is TRBV3-1 and J is TRBJ2-5; D tentatively fits TRBD1 or TRBD2 (5 bases each). Germline CDR1 is LGHDT and CDR2 is YNNKEL (reference sequence). This CDR3 contains 15 residues. V dropped 6 bases and J dropped 1 base, with 15 bases sitting between them. The CDR3 DNA reads as TGTGCCAGCAGACGAGGGGCAGCACCCCAAGAGACCCAGTACTTC. This translates into CASRRGAAPQETQYF.

This clonotype showed up many times. This chain links TRBV20-1 with TRBJ2-3; 11 bases map to TRBD2. CDR3 length: 16 residues. The V and J ends lost 2 bases and 5 bases, in that order; junction bases with no gene match: 9. The germline CDR1 and CDR2 sequences are DFQATT and SNEGSKA (reference sequence). CDR3 amino acids: CSARRSLAGVGDTQYF. DNA of the CDR3: TGCAGTGCTAGAAGATCACTAGCGGGAGTCGGAGATACGCAGTATTTT.

This clonotype occurred many times. The chain has TRBV5-6 and TRBJ1-2; D gene unclear. Germline values: CDR1 SGHDT, CDR2 YYEEEE. Trimming took off 0 bases at V and 4 bases at J, with 10 bases between the two ends. The CDR3 is made up of 14 amino acids. In DNA, the CDR3 is TGTGCCAGCAGCTTGGGGACCTCCCGCTATGGCTACACCTTC. This sequence encodes CASSLGTSRYGYTF.

This clonotype was seen repeatedly, ten times or more. This rearrangement joins TRBV10-1 to TRBJ2-5, with TRBD1 as a possible D gene (6 bases). CDR1 and CDR2 from the germline V gene are WNHNN and SYGVQD (reference sequence). This CDR3 is built from 14 residues. V was cut by 0 bases and J by 5 bases, with 10 bases left in between. The CDR3 DNA is TGCGCCAGCAGTGAGTCCAGGGGTTGGGAGACCCAGTACTTC. Translation gives CASSESRGWETQYF.